The rows below give T cell receptor beta chains drawn from one sample of a study of control samples from healthy donors and cancer patients. The protocol was immunoSEQ multiplex PCR, while the TCRdb copy is restricted to in-frame clones and leaves out a portion. The profile covers some 150,000 clones, with roughly 94% appearing a single time and less than 15% taken by the ten largest. Sequencing was performed on PBMCs. These receptors all stem from a man aged 55 to 69 with colorectal cancer. Each CDR3 is given with its conserved first and last residue. A D gene is named only where the DNA matches it firmly. Clone size is shown for a subset of rows, as once, few, many or a class of expanded clone.

>TRBJ2-6|.|TRBV24-1|.
CATSDSGVPSSGANVLTF
TGTGCCACCAGTGATTCAGGGGTACCAAGCTCTGGGGCCAACGTCCTGACTTTC
>TRBJ1-1|.|TRBV7-9|.
CASSLTGSAGTEAFF
TGTGCCAGCAGCTTAACGGGCAGCGCGGGCACTGAAGCTTTCTTT
>TRBJ1-6|.|TRBV5-6|TRBD1
CASSSLTRDSYNSPLHF
TGTGCCAGCAGCTCGCTAACCCGGGACAGCTATAATTCACCCCTCCACTTT
>TRBJ2-6|.|TRBV4-1|TRBD1
CASSQAGQGAPGANVLTF
TGCGCCAGCAGCCAGGCCGGACAGGGGGCCCCTGGGGCCAACGTCCTGACTTTC
>TRBJ2-2|once|TRBV19|.
CASSISPSNTGELFF
TGTGCCAGTAGTATCTCTCCCTCGAACACCGGGGAGCTGTTTTTT
>TRBJ1-6|once|TRBV4-1|.
CASSQDRGDSPHF
TGCGCCAGCAGCCAAGATAGGGGGGACTCCCCCCACTTT
>TRBJ2-7|.|TRBV4-1|TRBD1
CASSRGTGDVHEQYF
TGCGCCAGCAGCCGGGGGACAGGGGACGTACACGAGCAGTACTTC
>TRBJ1-2|.|TRBV2|.
CAGGVRAGENGYTF
TGTGCCGGGGGCGTAAGGGCAGGGGAGAATGGCTACACCTTC
>TRBJ1-4|few|TRBV28|TRBD1
CASSTGTEGRNEKLFF
TGTGCCAGCAGTACAGGGACAGAAGGACGTAATGAAAAACTGTTTTTT
>TRBJ1-3|.|TRBV10-3|.
CAISESAGNGNTIYF
TGTGCCATCAGTGAGTCTGCAGGGAACGGAAACACCATATATTTT
>TRBJ1-5|.|TRBV2|TRBD1
CASSETGGARQPQHF
TGTGCCAGCAGTGAAACAGGGGGCGCGAGACAGCCCCAGCATTTT